The 3 T cell receptor beta chains listed next were all sequenced from one sample in a study of cytomegalovirus exposure and HLA in healthy donors. PCR amplification relied on 60 Vbeta primers (plus 13 Jbeta primers). Profiling relied on immunoSEQ multiplex PCR, and the TCRdb table lists in-frame clones only, not all of them. The sample lists roughly 200,000 clones, 8.5% to 10% occurring once. The sequenced material came from PBMCs. The receptors shown here come from a woman aged 30 to 39 in good health and CMV-seropositive.

Worth noting for this clone: Sequence at one end of the junction differs from germline and may be a read error. The sample holds other DNA sequences that translate to the same CDR3. The chain couples TRBV14 to TRBJ2-2; 8 bases map to TRBD1. Germline loops: CDR1 SGHDN, CDR2 FVKESK. The CDR3 extends over 17 amino acids. CDR3 region: CASSPRGRQGTTGELFF. DNA for the CDR3: TGCGCCAGCAGCCCCAGGGGGAGACAGGGGACGACCGGGGAGCTGTTTTTT.

This clone occurred a few times. The J gene is TRBJ1-1, the V gene TRBV29-1; TRBD1 aligns across 7 bases. V shed 4 bases and J 4 bases; nucleotides not matched to a gene: 3. CDR3 length equals 12 residues. The germline V gene encodes CDR1 SQVTM and CDR2 ANQGSEA. The CDR3 spells CSVVPGGTEAFF. CDR3 sequence (DNA): TGCAGCGTTGTCCCAGGGGGCACTGAAGCTTTCTTT.

The rearrangement links TRBV6-5 to TRBJ2-1; D may be TRBD2 (5 bases). CDR1 is MNHEY and CDR2 is SVGAGI in the germline V gene. Trimming left V 7 bases short and J 8 bases short, with 15 bases between. This CDR3 spans 13 amino acids. The CDR3 protein is CASTAGGGDEQFF. CDR3 DNA sequence: TGTGCCAGCACCGCCGGAGGAGGCGATGAGCAGTTCTTC.